Listed below are T cell receptor beta chains from one sample, sequenced in a study of blood T cell repertoires in COVID-19. TCRdb's table, derived via immunoSEQ multiplex PCR, lists solely in-frame clones and lacks some. The sample lists around 250,000 clones, around 88% seen once, with 1.2% in the top ten. The sequencing input was PBMCs or T cells enriched from blood (not recorded which). The source of these receptors is a woman in her 40s with acute COVID-19. CDR3s include the opening cysteine and the closing phenylalanine or tryptophan. Each record gives: CDR3 DNA, CDR3 protein, J gene, clone size, D gene, V gene. D genes are given only for firm matches. Rows may omit the clone size; those that give it use once, few, many or a size class.

cdr3_nt: TGTGCCAGCAGCCAGAACAGGGGGTTCCAGCCCCAGCATTTT
cdr3_aa: CASSQNRGFQPQHF
j_call: TRBJ1-5
clone_size: NA
d_call: TRBD1
v_call: TRBV3-1/TRBV3-2

cdr3_nt: TGTGCCAGCAGCTTAAGGGGCGGCGACGGTGAGCAGTTCTTC
cdr3_aa: CASSLRGGDGEQFF
j_call: TRBJ2-1
clone_size: NA
d_call: NA
v_call: TRBV7-8

cdr3_nt: TGTGCCTGGAGTCAAAATGAGCAGTTCTTC
cdr3_aa: CAWSQNEQFF
j_call: TRBJ2-1
clone_size: NA
d_call: NA
v_call: TRBV30

cdr3_nt: TGTGCCAGCAGCCGGGGACTAGCGGTTCTGTTCTTC
cdr3_aa: CASSRGLAVLFF
j_call: TRBJ2-1
clone_size: NA
d_call: TRBD2
v_call: TRBV5-8

cdr3_nt: TGCGCCAGCAGTCCCTCCCGCTCTGGAAACACCATATATTTT
cdr3_aa: CASSPSRSGNTIYF
j_call: TRBJ1-3
clone_size: NA
d_call: NA
v_call: TRBV10-1

cdr3_nt: TGCGCCAGCAGCTTGGCAGGGGGCATTGGCTACACCTTC
cdr3_aa: CASSLAGGIGYTF
j_call: TRBJ1-2
clone_size: NA
d_call: TRBD1
v_call: TRBV5-1

cdr3_nt: TGTGCCAGCAGCTTGCGGCGGGAGGACTACAATGAGCAGTTCTTC
cdr3_aa: CASSLRREDYNEQFF
j_call: TRBJ2-1
clone_size: NA
d_call: TRBD2
v_call: TRBV5-5

cdr3_nt: TGCGCCAGCAGCTTGCCACCACAGGCTTTCTTT
cdr3_aa: CASSLPPQAFF
j_call: TRBJ1-1
clone_size: once
d_call: NA
v_call: TRBV5-1

cdr3_nt: TGTGCCAGCAGCCCCCCCGGGACTCTATACAATGAGCAGTTCTTC
cdr3_aa: CASSPPGTLYNEQFF
j_call: TRBJ2-1
clone_size: NA
d_call: NA
v_call: TRBV9

cdr3_nt: TGTGCCAGCAGCAAAACCGTAGGACAGCCAAAAAACACCGGGGAGCTGTTTTTT
cdr3_aa: CASSKTVGQPKNTGELFF
j_call: TRBJ2-2
clone_size: NA
d_call: NA
v_call: TRBV21-1

cdr3_nt: TGTGCCAGCAGCCAAGACAGGGATCGAGAAACCGGGGAGCTGTTTTTT
cdr3_aa: CASSQDRDRETGELFF
j_call: TRBJ2-2
clone_size: NA
d_call: NA
v_call: TRBV4-2

cdr3_nt: TGCGCCAGCACCGGACTAGCGAATGGCGAGCAGTACTTC
cdr3_aa: CASTGLANGEQYF
j_call: TRBJ2-7
clone_size: NA
d_call: TRBD2
v_call: TRBV10-2

cdr3_nt: TGTGCCTGGAGTGCAGGGGGCATCTATGGCTACACCTTC
cdr3_aa: CAWSAGGIYGYTF
j_call: TRBJ1-2
clone_size: NA
d_call: TRBD1
v_call: TRBV30

cdr3_nt: TGTGCCACCAGCAGAGACCTGGGGGGTCTTGAGCAGTTCTTC
cdr3_aa: CATSRDLGGLEQFF
j_call: TRBJ2-1
clone_size: NA
d_call: NA
v_call: TRBV15

cdr3_nt: TGTGCCAGCAGCCGGAGACAGGGTTTAAGTTCCTATGGCTACACCTTC
cdr3_aa: CASSRRQGLSSYGYTF
j_call: TRBJ1-2
clone_size: once
d_call: TRBD1
v_call: TRBV7-8

cdr3_nt: TGTGCCATCAGTGTGGCTAGCGGGAGGGACAATGAGCAGTTCTTC
cdr3_aa: CAISVASGRDNEQFF
j_call: TRBJ2-1
clone_size: NA
d_call: TRBD2
v_call: TRBV10-3

cdr3_nt: TGTGCCAGCAGCCACCTCCAGGGTAGGGATGAGCAGTTCTTC
cdr3_aa: CASSHLQGRDEQFF
j_call: TRBJ2-1
clone_size: NA
d_call: NA
v_call: TRBV3-1/TRBV3-2

cdr3_nt: TGTGCCAGTAGTATAGATTTTAGCAAAAACATTCAGTACTTC
cdr3_aa: CASSIDFSKNIQYF
j_call: TRBJ2-4
clone_size: NA
d_call: NA
v_call: TRBV19

cdr3_nt: TGCGCCAGCAGCCAAGATCGTGCCGCGCCAGGGCCTCTGTATGGCTACACCTTC
cdr3_aa: CASSQDRAAPGPLYGYTF
j_call: TRBJ1-2
clone_size: NA
d_call: NA
v_call: TRBV4-3

cdr3_nt: TGTGCCAGCTCACCACCTAGCAGTAGCACAGATACGCAGTATTTT
cdr3_aa: CASSPPSSSTDTQYF
j_call: TRBJ2-3
clone_size: NA
d_call: NA
v_call: TRBV18

cdr3_nt: TGTGCCAGCAGTGTAGCAGGGGGCTATGGCTACACCTTC
cdr3_aa: CASSVAGGYGYTF
j_call: TRBJ1-2
clone_size: NA
d_call: TRBD1
v_call: TRBV2

cdr3_nt: TGCGCCAGCAGCCAAGATCCTATAATTACCGGGGAGCTGTTTTTT
cdr3_aa: CASSQDPIITGELFF
j_call: TRBJ2-2
clone_size: NA
d_call: NA
v_call: TRBV4-3

cdr3_nt: TGTGCCAGCAGATACGACAGGGTCTCACAGCCCCAGCATTTT
cdr3_aa: CASRYDRVSQPQHF
j_call: TRBJ1-5
clone_size: NA
d_call: TRBD1
v_call: TRBV6-5

cdr3_nt: TGTGCCAGCAGCCTCATCTCGGACAGGGGGCATGGGGCCAACGTCCTGACTTTC
cdr3_aa: CASSLISDRGHGANVLTF
j_call: TRBJ2-6
clone_size: NA
d_call: TRBD1
v_call: TRBV7-3

cdr3_nt: TGTGCCGTTCGAGGGGGTAAAGAATATGCTGAAGCTTTCTTT
cdr3_aa: CAVRGGKEYAEAFF
j_call: TRBJ1-1
clone_size: NA
d_call: NA
v_call: TRBV7-3

cdr3_nt: TGTGCCAGCAGCTTAAGTTCACTAGCGGATTACAATGAGCAGTTCTTC
cdr3_aa: CASSLSSLADYNEQFF
j_call: TRBJ2-1
clone_size: NA
d_call: TRBD2
v_call: TRBV7-2

cdr3_nt: TGTGCCAGCAGCTTAGTAGTTCCATTTAACACTGAAGCTTTCTTT
cdr3_aa: CASSLVVPFNTEAFF
j_call: TRBJ1-1
clone_size: NA
d_call: NA
v_call: TRBV7-8

cdr3_nt: TGCAGCGCAAAACTTACCCACGGCCGCGGGGGCGCTGAAGCTTTCTTT
cdr3_aa: CSAKLTHGRGGAEAFF
j_call: TRBJ1-1
clone_size: few
d_call: NA
v_call: TRBV29-1

cdr3_nt: TGTGCCAGCAGCTTAGACAGGGGGCGCAATAATGGCTACACCTTC
cdr3_aa: CASSLDRGRNNGYTF
j_call: TRBJ1-2
clone_size: few
d_call: TRBD1
v_call: TRBV7-2

cdr3_nt: TGTGCCAGCAGTGAGACCACAGGGGGCGGTCAGCCCCAGCATTTT
cdr3_aa: CASSETTGGGQPQHF
j_call: TRBJ1-5
clone_size: NA
d_call: TRBD1
v_call: TRBV6-4

cdr3_nt: TGTGCCAGCAGCCACCAAAGGCCCCTTTCCGGGACAGGTCACACTGAAGCTTTCTTT
cdr3_aa: CASSHQRPLSGTGHTEAFF
j_call: TRBJ1-1
clone_size: NA
d_call: TRBD1
v_call: TRBV3-1/TRBV3-2

cdr3_nt: TGTGCCAGCAGCGCCCGGGGACTGTACAATGAGCAGTTCTTC
cdr3_aa: CASSARGLYNEQFF
j_call: TRBJ2-1
clone_size: NA
d_call: NA
v_call: TRBV9

cdr3_nt: TGTGCCAGCAGTGTAGGGACAGGGTACGAGCAGTACTTC
cdr3_aa: CASSVGTGYEQYF
j_call: TRBJ2-7
clone_size: NA
d_call: TRBD1
v_call: TRBV12-3/TRBV12-4

cdr3_nt: TGCGCCAGCAGCCGGGACTCGAACACTGAAGCTTTCTTT
cdr3_aa: CASSRDSNTEAFF
j_call: TRBJ1-1
clone_size: NA
d_call: NA
v_call: TRBV5-1

cdr3_nt: TGTGCCAGCAGCGTAGAGGTTAGCGGGAGATCGACCTACAATGAGCAGTTCTTC
cdr3_aa: CASSVEVSGRSTYNEQFF
j_call: TRBJ2-1
clone_size: NA
d_call: TRBD2
v_call: TRBV9

cdr3_nt: TGCGCCAGCAGCCCACTTACGGGGGGACAAGAGACCCAGTACTTC
cdr3_aa: CASSPLTGGQETQYF
j_call: TRBJ2-5
clone_size: NA
d_call: TRBD2
v_call: TRBV4-3

cdr3_nt: TGCGCCAGCAGTGAGTTCGTGGGGGCGAGGATGAACACTGAAGCTTTCTTT
cdr3_aa: CASSEFVGARMNTEAFF
j_call: TRBJ1-1
clone_size: NA
d_call: NA
v_call: TRBV10-1

cdr3_nt: TGCGCCATTCGAACTAGCGGGAGGGAGACCCAGTACTTC
cdr3_aa: CAIRTSGRETQYF
j_call: TRBJ2-5
clone_size: NA
d_call: TRBD2
v_call: TRBV10-2

cdr3_nt: TGTGCCAGCAGTTACTCTATCGCGGACACTGAAGCTTTCTTT
cdr3_aa: CASSYSIADTEAFF
j_call: TRBJ1-1
clone_size: NA
d_call: NA
v_call: TRBV6-5

cdr3_nt: TGTGCCAGCTCACCTTGGGTGACAGACTCTGGAAACACCATATATTTT
cdr3_aa: CASSPWVTDSGNTIYF
j_call: TRBJ1-3
clone_size: NA
d_call: NA
v_call: TRBV18

cdr3_nt: TGTGCCTGGAGGACTAGCGGGAGGGTGGCTGAGCAGTTCTTC
cdr3_aa: CAWRTSGRVAEQFF
j_call: TRBJ2-1
clone_size: NA
d_call: TRBD2
v_call: TRBV30

cdr3_nt: TGTGCCAGCAGCACCCGGGACAGGGTATTCGGCACCGGGGAGCTGTTTTTT
cdr3_aa: CASSTRDRVFGTGELFF
j_call: TRBJ2-2
clone_size: once
d_call: TRBD1
v_call: TRBV9

cdr3_nt: TGTGCCAGCAGTTTCTTTCCTCCAGGGGCGGGAGGAAAACTGTTTTTT
cdr3_aa: CASSFFPPGAGGKLFF
j_call: TRBJ1-4
clone_size: NA
d_call: NA
v_call: TRBV27

cdr3_nt: TGCGCCAGCAGCTTGACAGGGGGCAACTATGGCTACACCTTC
cdr3_aa: CASSLTGGNYGYTF
j_call: TRBJ1-2
clone_size: NA
d_call: TRBD1
v_call: TRBV5-1

cdr3_nt: TGTGCCAGCCGGGTCGATAGCAATCAGCCCCAGCATTTT
cdr3_aa: CASRVDSNQPQHF
j_call: TRBJ1-5
clone_size: NA
d_call: NA
v_call: TRBV2

cdr3_nt: TGTGCCAGCCACGTAGGGGGGGGCACCTACAATGAGCAGTTCTTC
cdr3_aa: CASHVGGGTYNEQFF
j_call: TRBJ2-1
clone_size: few
d_call: NA
v_call: TRBV5-6

cdr3_nt: TGTGCCAGCAGCGTACGACAGATTGATGAGCAGTTCTTC
cdr3_aa: CASSVRQIDEQFF
j_call: TRBJ2-1
clone_size: NA
d_call: NA
v_call: TRBV9

cdr3_nt: TGTGCCAGCAGTTTATTTCCCCAGCCTCAGGGGGACACTGAAGCTTTCTTT
cdr3_aa: CASSLFPQPQGDTEAFF
j_call: TRBJ1-1
clone_size: NA
d_call: TRBD1
v_call: TRBV27

cdr3_nt: TGCAGTGCTAGTGGCCGCGGTGGAGGGAGCACAGATACGCAGTATTTT
cdr3_aa: CSASGRGGGSTDTQYF
j_call: TRBJ2-3
clone_size: NA
d_call: NA
v_call: TRBV20-1

cdr3_nt: TGTGCCAGCTCACCACAGGCGGACTCTGGAAACACCATATATTTT
cdr3_aa: CASSPQADSGNTIYF
j_call: TRBJ1-3
clone_size: NA
d_call: NA
v_call: TRBV18

cdr3_nt: TGTGGGACCAGAGATCGGCTAGCGGGAAAAGAGACCCAGTACTTC
cdr3_aa: CGTRDRLAGKETQYF
j_call: TRBJ2-5
clone_size: NA
d_call: TRBD2
v_call: TRBV27

cdr3_nt: TGTGCCACCAGCAGAACAGACGGGAGTCTGAACATTCAGTACTTC
cdr3_aa: CATSRTDGSLNIQYF
j_call: TRBJ2-4
clone_size: NA
d_call: NA
v_call: TRBV15

cdr3_nt: TGTGCCAGCAGCCCGTGGTACGCGGCCGAGCAGTACTTC
cdr3_aa: CASSPWYAAEQYF
j_call: TRBJ2-7
clone_size: NA
d_call: NA
v_call: TRBV5-4

cdr3_nt: TGTGCCAGCAGCCTCCAGACAGGGTGGACCGGGGAGCTGTTTTTT
cdr3_aa: CASSLQTGWTGELFF
j_call: TRBJ2-2
clone_size: NA
d_call: TRBD1
v_call: TRBV7-2

cdr3_nt: TGTGCCAGCAGCTTAGAGGCAGGTAACAATCAGCCCCAGCATTTT
cdr3_aa: CASSLEAGNNQPQHF
j_call: TRBJ1-5
clone_size: once
d_call: NA
v_call: TRBV7-2

cdr3_nt: TGTGCCAGCAGCTCGATCGGAGCTAATGAAAAACTGTTTTTT
cdr3_aa: CASSSIGANEKLFF
j_call: TRBJ1-4
clone_size: NA
d_call: NA
v_call: TRBV7-9

cdr3_nt: TGTGCCTGGAGGACAGGGGGACGATATAGCGGGAGGACGGTCTACAATGAGCAGTTCTTC
cdr3_aa: CAWRTGGRYSGRTVYNEQFF
j_call: TRBJ2-1
clone_size: NA
d_call: NA
v_call: TRBV30

cdr3_nt: TGCGCCAGCAGCAGGGACATCTACAATGAGCAGTTCTTC
cdr3_aa: CASSRDIYNEQFF
j_call: TRBJ2-1
clone_size: NA
d_call: NA
v_call: TRBV5-1